This T cell receptor beta chain was sequenced for a study of T cell responses to AZD1222 COVID-19 vaccine. Findings and caveats of the study: The CD4 TCRs associated with vaccination extended across spike and predominated at 160-218 and 743-854.

This clone has only one observation. Its specificity is unknown. The assay was immunoSEQ multiplex PCR, and TCRdb's table has in-frame clones only and misses some. This sample has about 150,000 clones; roughly nine tenths occur once, and the top ten carry more than 5.5%. This CDR3 region has 14 residues. After removal of 6 bases from V and 9 bases from J, the junction contained 10 bases not matched to a gene. Germline V gene data show CDR1 as SNHLY and CDR2 as FYNNEI. Sequencing used peripheral blood, obtained on day 0 of MenACWY control vaccination. The chain has TRBV2 and TRBJ1-5; 8 bases agree with TRBD1. The sequence came from an adult in good health. The CDR3 DNA reads TGTGCCAGCAGGGACCCGGGACAGGCGTTGCCCCAGCATTTT. Its translation is CASRDPGQALPQHF.